This TCR beta chain was retrieved from a study of control samples from healthy donors and cancer patients. Some clones are missing from TCRdb's copy, which holds only in-frame ones; the method was immunoSEQ multiplex PCR. The table includes approximately 94,000 clones, approximately 90% detected once. Germline CDR1 reads SQVTM; CDR2 reads ANQGSEA. This CDR3 is built from 11 residues. The V gene lost 4 bases and the J gene lost 0 bases, with 4 bases spanning the gap. This sequence joins TRBV29-1 and TRBJ2-7; no clear D. Sequenced input: blood. The receptor was isolated from a woman aged 25 to 39 in good health. CDR3 in DNA: TGCAGCGTTGGACCCTCCTACGAGCAGTACTTC. Translating gives CSVGPSYEQYF.